These 17 T cell receptor beta chains were all obtained from the same sample, sequenced in a study of cytotoxic CD8 clonotypes in ibrutinib-treated CLL. The table came from immunoSEQ multiplex PCR; TCRdb's copy has only in-frame clones and leaves some out. The sample comprises about 120,000 clones, about 53% of which are singletons, and 37% rests with the top ten. Here the sequenced sample was PBMCs, taken after 24 months of ibrutinib treatment. The receptors originated from a human donor with chronic lymphocytic leukemia.

V usage is TRBV9 and J usage is TRBJ1-1; tentative D call: TRBD1 (5 bases). The length of the CDR3 is 13 residues. In germline, CDR1 is SGDLS, CDR2 YYNGEE. The ends were cut back, 7 bases at V and 1 base at J, with 11 bases in the middle. The CDR3 is CASSPGTNTEAFF. The CDR3 DNA follows: TGTGCCAGCTCCCCGGGGACGAACACTGAAGCTTTCTTT.

This clone turned up a few times. The genes are TRBV30 and TRBJ1-1, with TRBD1 identical over 7 bases. Trimming cost V 2 bases and J 3 bases; bases outside gene matches: 6. CDR1 GTSNPN and CDR2 SVGIG come from the germline V gene (reference sequence). CDR3 length: 14 amino acids. CDR3: CAWSRAGGHTEAFF. In DNA, the CDR3 is TGTGCCTGGAGTAGGGCAGGGGGTCACACTGAAGCTTTCTTT.

This clone is a singleton in its sample. CDR3 sequence: CASSLSGVSGTEAFF. The CDR3 DNA reads as TGTGCCAGCAGTTTATCAGGGGTATCAGGCACTGAAGCTTTCTTT. The rearrangement links TRBV27 to TRBJ1-1; D might be TRBD1 (5 bases). The CDR3 totals 15 residues. Germline assignment: CDR1 MNHEY and CDR2 SMNVEV (reference sequence). Trimming pared 0 bases from V and 4 bases from J, leaving 12 bases between.

The CDR3 sequence: CASSLKGGGGTDTQYF. The CDR3 DNA sequence: TGTGCCAGCAGCTTAAAGGGCGGGGGGGGCACAGATACGCAGTATTTT. The chain combines TRBV7-2 with TRBJ2-3; TRBD2 matches at 9 bases. Unmatched junction bases numbered 4, after V lost 2 bases and J lost 1 base. The CDR3 length is 16 residues. Germline CDR1 SGHTA, CDR2 FQGNSA.

This chain uses TRBV7-3 with TRBJ1-1; D remains ambiguous. V dropped 0 bases and J dropped 3 bases, with 8 bases sitting between them. Germline CDR1 SGHTA, CDR2 FQGTGA. The CDR3 sequence is 14 residues long. CDR3 nucleotide sequence: TGTGCCAGCAGCTTAACAGGTTCTGACACTGAAGCTTTCTTT. It codes for CASSLTGSDTEAFF.

The chain is built from TRBV30 and TRBJ1-6; D gene ambiguous. Germline values: CDR1 GTSNPN, CDR2 SVGIG (reference sequence). The CDR3 length is 15 residues. The ends were cut back, 0 bases at V and 8 bases at J, with 14 bases in the middle. The CDR3 is CAWSVHLPPDSPLHF. In DNA, the CDR3 is TGTGCCTGGAGTGTACACCTTCCCCCTGATTCACCCCTCCACTTT.

The chain couples TRBV29-1 to TRBJ2-3, with no clear D. Germline lookup yields CDR1 SQVTM and CDR2 ANQGSEA. Trimming took off 4 bases at V and 2 bases at J, with 10 bases between the two ends. CDR3 length equals 13 residues. The chain's CDR3 is CSVASLHTDTQYF. CDR3 in DNA: TGCAGCGTTGCGTCGCTTCACACAGATACGCAGTATTTT.

This chain links TRBV20-1 with TRBJ2-5; possibly TRBD2 for D (6 bases). V shed 7 bases and J shed 2 bases, with 8 bases lying between them. CDR1 and CDR2 from the germline V gene are DFQATT and SNEGSKA (reference sequence). The CDR3 loop spans 11 amino acids. The CDR3 here is CSGGEQETQYF. The CDR3 nucleotides read TGCAGTGGCGGGGAGCAAGAGACCCAGTACTTC.

The chain joins TRBV2 to TRBJ1-6, with a possible D match to TRBD1 (5 bases). Germline-derived CDR1 and CDR2 are SNHLY and FYNNEI. V lost 9 bases to trimming and J lost 11 bases, with 14 bases between them. The CDR3 contains 12 residues. The CDR3 DNA sequence: TGTGCCAGGCTCGATCGGGGGACACCCCTCCACTTT. This gives the protein CARLDRGTPLHF. Supplemented by reference TRBV2 and TRBJ1-6, the full variable domain reads EPEVTQTPSHQVTQMGQEVILRCVPISNHLYFYWYRQILGQKVEFLVSFYNNEISEKSEIFDDQFSVERPDGSNFTLKIRSTKLEDSAMYFCARLDRGTPLHFGNGTRLTVT.

This clone was seen only a few times. DNA for the CDR3: TGTGCCAGCAGTCGGGGGGGGAGCGCCTACGAGCAGTTCTTC. Protein sequence: CASSRGGSAYEQFF. The chain joins TRBV6-5 to TRBJ2-7; 8 nucleotides line up with TRBD2. The DNA end is a closer match to TRBJ2-1, so the J assignment may be wrong. CDR1 and CDR2 from the germline V gene are MNHEY and SVGAGI. There are 14 residues in the CDR3.

In its sample, this clone was seen a few times. This chain uses TRBV7-9 with TRBJ2-3; D not certain. CDR1 is SEHNR and CDR2 is FQNEAQ in the germline V gene (reference sequence). The V and J ends lost 0 bases and 1 base respectively, with 2 bases between them. The CDR3 has 13 amino acids. CDR3: CASSLARTDTQYF. CDR3 bases: TGTGCCAGCAGCTTAGCTCGCACAGATACGCAGTATTTT.

The CDR3 coding sequence is TGCGCCAGCAGCTCCCGACAAGGCGGGGCGACAGATACGCAGTATTTT. Its translation: CASSSRQGGATDTQYF. This chain links TRBV5-1 with TRBJ2-3, with D tentatively TRBD2 (6 bases). The CDR3 totals 16 residues. Looked up from germline, CDR1 is SGHRS and CDR2 is YFSETQ. V gave up 3 bases and J gave up 3 bases, with 17 bases separating them.

This clone was observed a handful of times. The gene calls are TRBV9 and TRBJ2-1; D may match TRBD1 or TRBD2 (5 bases each). Germline V CDR1 and CDR2: SGDLS, YYNGEE. The CDR3 spans 13 residues. The ends were cut back, 2 bases at V and 6 bases at J, with 9 bases in the middle. This CDR3 is CASSVWDRNEQFF. DNA for the CDR3: TGTGCCAGCAGCGTGTGGGACCGCAATGAGCAGTTCTTC.

This chain uses TRBV9 with TRBJ2-7; 12 positions match TRBD1. The junction had 6 bases not matched to a gene; V was cut back by 3 bases and J by 5 bases. Germline CDR1 SGDLS, CDR2 YYNGEE. The CDR3 is 15 residues long. CDR3 amino acids: CASSAGGQGANEQYF. As DNA, the CDR3 is TGTGCCAGCAGCGCGGGGGGACAGGGGGCCAACGAGCAGTACTTC.

Points on this clone: The same CDR3 arises from other DNA sequences in this sample as well. The V and J genes are TRBV30 and TRBJ2-5, with no clear D. Trimming took off 4 bases at V and 0 bases at J, with 6 bases between the two ends. In germline, CDR1 is GTSNPN, CDR2 SVGIG (reference sequence). The CDR3 length is 12 residues. CDR3 amino acids: CAWNRYQETQYF. The CDR3 DNA reads TGTGCCTGGAACCGGTACCAAGAGACCCAGTACTTC.

The chain carries TRBV25-1 and TRBJ1-5, with 9 bases fitting TRBD1. V shed 8 bases, J shed 3 bases, and the junction held 8 bases outside the gene matches. Germline V lookup: CDR1 MGHDK, CDR2 SYGVNS. CDR3 length: 15 amino acids. CDR3 in amino acids: CASGPGQGHNQPQHF. CDR3 nucleotides: TGTGCCAGCGGACCGGGACAGGGACACAATCAGCCCCAGCATTTT. The full variable domain, completed using reference TRBV25-1 and TRBJ1-5, is EADIYQTPRYLVIGTGKKITLECSQTMGHDKMYWYQQDPGMELHLIHYSYGVNSTEKGDLSSESTVSRIRTEHFPLTLESARPSHTSQYLCASGPGQGHNQPQHFGDGTRLSIL.

The V gene is TRBV7-9, the J gene TRBJ1-1, with 7 nucleotides matching TRBD1. Germline loops: CDR1 SEHNR, CDR2 FQNEAQ (reference sequence). Trimming took 2 bases from V and 6 from J; bases not matched to a gene: 12. CDR3 length: 16 amino acids. The CDR3 nucleotides read TGTGCCAGCAGCTTATCTCGGGGCAGGGGGGCGTCTGAAGCTTTCTTT. Its translation: CASSLSRGRGASEAFF. The full variable domain, with the rest looked up from reference TRBV7-9 and TRBJ1-1, is DTGVSQNPRHKITKRGQNVTFRCDPISEHNRLYWYRQTLGQGPEFLTYFQNEAQLEKSRLLSDRFSAERPKGSFSTLEIQRTEQGDSAMYLCASSLSRGRGASEAFFGQGTRLTVV.